The TCR beta chain under discussion was sequenced for a study of CD8 T cells in Susac syndrome. The RNA, about 0.45 to 1 ug, was put through reverse transcription using random hexamers. TCRdb itself ran the immunoSEQ multiplex PCR reads through MiXCR, one entry per CDR3 protein. The sample carries roughly 140,000 distinct CDR3 sequences, about 95% recorded once. V was trimmed by 3 bases and J by 2 bases, leaving 9 bases between them. This CDR3 has 14 residues. The chain couples TRBV12-3 or TRBV12-4 to TRBJ2-3, with D uncertain. The material sequenced was CD8+ T cells from PBMCs. The sequence derives from a human donor with multiple sclerosis. The CDR3 DNA follows: TGTGCCAGCAGTTTTGAGATACCCACAGATACGCAGTATTTT. This gives the protein CASSFEIPTDTQYF.